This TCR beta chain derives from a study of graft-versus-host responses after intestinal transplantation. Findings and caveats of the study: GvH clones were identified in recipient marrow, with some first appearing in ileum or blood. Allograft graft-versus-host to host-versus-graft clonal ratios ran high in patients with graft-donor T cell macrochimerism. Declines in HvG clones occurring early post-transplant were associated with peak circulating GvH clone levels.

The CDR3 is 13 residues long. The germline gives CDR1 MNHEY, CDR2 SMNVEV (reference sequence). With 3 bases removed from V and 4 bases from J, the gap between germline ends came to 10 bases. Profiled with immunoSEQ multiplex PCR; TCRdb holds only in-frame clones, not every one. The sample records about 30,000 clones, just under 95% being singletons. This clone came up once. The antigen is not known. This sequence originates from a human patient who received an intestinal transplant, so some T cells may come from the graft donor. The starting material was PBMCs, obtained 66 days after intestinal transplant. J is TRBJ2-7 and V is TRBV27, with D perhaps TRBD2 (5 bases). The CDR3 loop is CASSLRVRYEQYF. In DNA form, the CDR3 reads TGTGCCAGCAGTTTGCGGGTGAGGTACGAGCAGTACTTC.